This T cell receptor beta chain was found in a study of cytomegalovirus exposure and HLA in healthy donors. Germline assignment: CDR1 GTSNPN and CDR2 SVGIG (reference sequence). This CDR3 region has 16 residues. The V end was cut by 0 bases, the J end by 1 base, with 13 bases between. Healthy bone marrow donors supplied every sample. 13 Jbeta primers and 60 Vbeta primers were used for the PCR. Libraries were prepared by immunoSEQ multiplex PCR; TCRdb keeps only in-frame clonotypes and omits some of them. The top ten hold 2.5% to 3% of the sample, which has under 140,000 clones, around four fifths seen once.

This receptor was obtained from a woman aged 60-70 years in good health and CMV-seropositive. The rearrangement links TRBV30 to TRBJ1-5; possibly TRBD1 for D (6 bases). Input material: PBMCs. CDR3 loop: CAWSVQQGVSNQPQHF. The CDR3 DNA is TGTGCCTGGAGTGTTCAACAGGGAGTGAGCAATCAGCCCCAGCATTTT.